This is a list of T cell receptor beta chains from one sample in a study of T cells after yellow fever vaccination. TCRdb re-analysed the 5' RACE reads in MiXCR, keeping a single row per CDR3 protein. The sample gives a few hundred thousand distinct CDR3 sequences, under 9% of which show up once; about 3.7% is in the top ten. Sequences were derived from CD4+ T cells sorted from PBMCs, sampled 5 days after the yellow fever booster vaccination. The receptors shown here come from a man younger than 35 who received the YFV17D yellow fever vaccine. Each CDR3 is given with its conserved first and last residue. Each record gives: CDR3 DNA, CDR3 protein, D gene, clone size, J gene, V gene. A D gene is named only where the DNA matches it firmly. Only some rows state a clone size, as once, few, many or a class for expanded clones.

TGTGCCAGCTCAAGAGGCGGTAATGAAAAACTGTTTTTT,CASSRGGNEKLFF,NA,few,TRBJ1-4,TRBV18
TGTGCCAGCAGTCACCAGGACATTCAGTACTTC,CASSHQDIQYF,NA,NA,TRBJ2-4,TRBV6-6
TGTGCCAGCAGTTACCGGGTGAGGGACAATGAGCAGTTCTTC,CASSYRVRDNEQFF,NA,NA,TRBJ2-1,TRBV6-2/TRBV6-3
TGTGCCAGCAGCCAATTAGGGCAGGGGAACAATGAGCAGTTCTTC,CASSQLGQGNNEQFF,NA,many,TRBJ2-1,TRBV4-2
TGTGCCAGCAGCTTAGATAGGGGATCTAGGGAGCAGTACTTC,CASSLDRGSREQYF,NA,NA,TRBJ2-7,TRBV7-2
TGTGCCAGCAGCATTTCTGGGGTTCAGCCCCAGCATTTT,CASSISGVQPQHF,NA,NA,TRBJ1-5,TRBV5-5
TGTGCCAGTAGTCTACGACCGGGACAGGGTGGCACCGGGGAGCTGTTTTTT,CASSLRPGQGGTGELFF,TRBD1,few,TRBJ2-2,TRBV19
TGTGCCAGCAGCTCCGACTATTTAAATGAGCAGTTCTTC,CASSSDYLNEQFF,NA,NA,TRBJ2-1,TRBV7-2
TGTGCCAGCAGTGAGGGACAGGGGGGCCCCTACGAGCAGTACTTC,CASSEGQGGPYEQYF,TRBD1,many,TRBJ2-7,TRBV12-3/TRBV12-4
TGCGCCAGCAGCCCGACTAGCGGGGGGGCCGTTGAGACCCAGTACTTC,CASSPTSGGAVETQYF,TRBD2,NA,TRBJ2-5,TRBV5-1
TGTGCCAGCAGCTTAGTAATTTGGTGGGCAGCCCAAGGGGTCGGCGGGGAGCTGTTTTTT,CASSLVIWWAAQGVGGELFF,NA,NA,TRBJ2-2,TRBV7-8
TGTGCCAGCTCACCACCCGGCGGGGTTAGCACAGATACGCAGTATTTT,CASSPPGGVSTDTQYF,NA,few,TRBJ2-3,TRBV18
TGCAGTGCTAGCTTGCCAGCGGGGGGAACAAATGAGCAGTTCTTC,CSASLPAGGTNEQFF,TRBD2,few,TRBJ2-1,TRBV20-1
TGCGCCAGCAGCCCGACGACGGCTTCTGGAAACACCATATATTTT,CASSPTTASGNTIYF,NA,NA,TRBJ1-3,TRBV4-1
TGTGCCAGCAGCTTAACTCGGGCAGTAGAGACCCAGTACTTC,CASSLTRAVETQYF,NA,NA,TRBJ2-5,TRBV7-9
TGCGCCAGCAGCTTGGCCGTTGGACCTCAAGAGACCCAGTACTTC,CASSLAVGPQETQYF,NA,many,TRBJ2-5,TRBV5-1
TGTGCCAGCAGCCAGAAATTACTAGCGGGGTTAACAGATACGCAGTATTTT,CASSQKLLAGLTDTQYF,TRBD2,few,TRBJ2-3,TRBV4-2
TGTGCCACCAGGGGATCGGGGCGCGGGTTCTCACCCCTCCACTTT,CATRGSGRGFSPLHF,NA,NA,TRBJ1-6,TRBV10-3
TGTGCCAGCAGTTACCGCGGTTTGAACACTGAAGCTTTCTTT,CASSYRGLNTEAFF,NA,NA,TRBJ1-1,TRBV6-6
TGTGCCAGCCGTCATCGGGTTGGCACTGAAGCTTTCTTT,CASRHRVGTEAFF,NA,NA,TRBJ1-1,TRBV27
TGCAGCGTTGAAGCCCCGGGGGGACAGGAGCTATATGGCTACACCTTC,CSVEAPGGQELYGYTF,TRBD1,few,TRBJ1-2,TRBV29-1
TGCGCCAGCAGCCAAGAGACGCAGGGCCGCACTGAAGCTTTCTTT,CASSQETQGRTEAFF,NA,NA,TRBJ1-1,TRBV4-3
TGCAGTGCGACCCGACAAAGGGAAACTGAAGCTTTCTTT,CSATRQRETEAFF,NA,NA,TRBJ1-1,TRBV20-1
TGTGCCAGCCCTCCAACGGCCGGCCAAGGCGGCACTGAAGCTTTCTTT,CASPPTAGQGGTEAFF,NA,few,TRBJ1-1,TRBV28
TGTGCCAGCAGCCTAGACGAGATCGCTGAAGCTTTCTTT,CASSLDEIAEAFF,NA,NA,TRBJ1-1,TRBV7-9
TGCGCCAGCAGTCAAGGGACCCTCAGGGGTGGCGCCAAAAACATTCAGTACTTC,CASSQGTLRGGAKNIQYF,NA,few,TRBJ2-4,TRBV23-1